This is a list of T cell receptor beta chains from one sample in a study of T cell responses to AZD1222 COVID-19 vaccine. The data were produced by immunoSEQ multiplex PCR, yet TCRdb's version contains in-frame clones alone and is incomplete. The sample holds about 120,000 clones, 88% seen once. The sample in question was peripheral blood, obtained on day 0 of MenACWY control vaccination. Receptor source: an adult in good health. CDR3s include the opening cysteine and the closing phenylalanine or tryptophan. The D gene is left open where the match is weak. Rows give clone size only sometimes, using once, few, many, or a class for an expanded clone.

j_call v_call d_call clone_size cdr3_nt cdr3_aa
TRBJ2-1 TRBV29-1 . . TGCAGCGTCACTTCGACTAGGCACTACAATGAGCAGTTCTTC CSVTSTRHYNEQFF
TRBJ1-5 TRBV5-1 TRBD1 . TGCGCCAGCAGACTGGATGGGACAGGGGATAGCAATCAGCCCCAGCATTTT CASRLDGTGDSNQPQHF
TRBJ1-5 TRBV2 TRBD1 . TGTGCCAGCAGTTTGTTACAGGGGGCGAGCAATCAGCCCCAGCATTTT CASSLLQGASNQPQHF
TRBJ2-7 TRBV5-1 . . TGCGCCAGCAGCTACGCCGGGAATTCCTACGAGCAGTACTTC CASSYAGNSYEQYF
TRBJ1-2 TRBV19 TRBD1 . TGTGCCAGTAGTGCGAGACAGGGTCGGAATGGCTACACCTTC CASSARQGRNGYTF
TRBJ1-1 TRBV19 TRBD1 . TGTGCCAGTAGTCCCGACAGGGGAGGAGGCACTGAAGCTTTCTTT CASSPDRGGGTEAFF
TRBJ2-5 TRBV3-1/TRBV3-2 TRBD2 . TGTGCCAGCAGCCAAGTGCGACTAGCGGCGTACCAAGAGACCCAGTACTTC CASSQVRLAAYQETQYF
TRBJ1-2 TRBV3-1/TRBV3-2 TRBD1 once TGTGCCAGCAGCGAACAGGGGGTCAACTATGGCTACACCTTC CASSEQGVNYGYTF
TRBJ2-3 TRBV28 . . TGTGCCAGCAGTTCACAGGCCACAGATACGCAGTATTTT CASSSQATDTQYF
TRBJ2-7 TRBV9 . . TGTGCCAGCAGCACAGACGGTTACAGCTCCTACGAGCAGTACTTC CASSTDGYSSYEQYF
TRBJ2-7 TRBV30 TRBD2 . TGTGCCTGGATTGGAGGGAGGGCCCACGAGCAGTACTTC CAWIGGRAHEQYF
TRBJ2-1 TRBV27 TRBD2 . TGTGCCAGCAGTAGCGGGAGCTCCTACAATGAGCAGTTCTTC CASSSGSSYNEQFF
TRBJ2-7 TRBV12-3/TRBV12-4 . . TGTGCCAGCAGTTTGTTCTACGAGCAGTACTTC CASSLFYEQYF
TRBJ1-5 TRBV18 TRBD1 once TGTGCCAGCTCACCACTCGGCCAGGGGGATCAGCCCCAGCATTTT CASSPLGQGDQPQHF
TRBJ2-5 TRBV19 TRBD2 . TGTGCCAGTAGTATAGTTCCTATCCTGACTAGCGGGAGGGCTGGAGAGACCCAGTACTTC CASSIVPILTSGRAGETQYF
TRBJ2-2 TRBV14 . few TGTGCCAGCAGCCAAGATCGCAGGACGAACACCGGGGAGCTGTTTTTT CASSQDRRTNTGELFF
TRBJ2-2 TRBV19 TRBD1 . TGTGCCAGTAGAGGACAGGGGAACACCGGGGAGCTGTTTTTT CASRGQGNTGELFF
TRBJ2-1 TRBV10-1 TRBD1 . TGCGCCAGCAGTGGAGGACAGGGTGGAGAGCAGTTCTTC CASSGGQGGEQFF
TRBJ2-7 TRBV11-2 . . TGTGCCAGCAGCTTATATGGCTTAGAGCCGTCCTACGAGCAGTACTTC CASSLYGLEPSYEQYF